The TCR beta chain described here comes from a study of cytomegalovirus exposure and HLA in healthy donors. Across the whole study: Counted in an early data release were approximately 85 million unique TCRs from HLA-typed donors. Findings and limits, study-wide: Presence/absence results assume similar sequencing depth per donor, which may not hold.

The CDR3 length is 14 residues. Trimming shortened V by 3 bases and J by 2 bases, and 10 bases separated the two germline ends. The V gene's germline CDR1 is MNHNS and CDR2 SASEGT. The PCR ran on 60 Vbeta and 13 Jbeta primers. In the original workflow: About 10 million of tens of millions of unique TCR beta chains were shared, per a later count. Assay: immunoSEQ multiplex PCR; the TCRdb copy retains only in-frame clones and omits some. Clonal size and the V and J genes are those of that table, whereas D and trimming came from the DNA. The data contain roughly 200,000 clones, approximately 80% of them singletons. This clone has more than one count but fewer than ten. Its cognate antigen is unknown.

This chain joins TRBV6-1 and TRBJ1-1; no firm D call. The TCR originated in a boy between 10 and 17 years old in good health and CMV-seronegative. Specimen: PBMCs. This CDR3 is CASSDRSRNTEAFF. Here the CDR3 DNA reads TGTGCCAGCAGTGACAGGTCACGAAACACTGAAGCTTTCTTT.